The 4 T cell receptor beta chains given below trace back to one sample, sequenced in a study of blood T cell repertoires in COVID-19. The table came from immunoSEQ multiplex PCR; TCRdb's copy has only in-frame clones and leaves some out. Of 150,000 to 200,000 clones listed, about 74% are singletons. The sequenced sample consisted of peripheral blood. Every receptor here comes from a woman of 80 years or more with acute or convalescent COVID-19.

On this clone itself: Other nucleotide sequences in the sample specify the same CDR3. This rearrangement joins TRBV5-1 to TRBJ2-5, with D hard to call. The CDR3 runs to 13 residues. CDR1 and CDR2 (germline): SGHRS, YFSETQ. Trimming removed 4 bases from V and 5 bases from J, with 12 bases in between. The chain's CDR3 is CASSLARRETQYF. CDR3 sequence (DNA): TGCGCCAGCAGCCTTGCCCGGCGGGAGACCCAGTACTTC.

This clone turned up a few times. The chain combines TRBV2 with TRBJ1-5; 7 bases are shared with TRBD1. This CDR3 comprises 14 residues. The V and J ends lost 6 bases and 4 bases, in that order; junction bases with no gene match: 6. Germline V gene lookup returns CDR1 SNHLY and CDR2 FYNNEI. The CDR3 loop is CASRQGLANQPQHF. The CDR3, as DNA: TGTGCCAGCAGACAGGGGTTAGCAAATCAGCCCCAGCATTTT. Supplemented by reference TRBV2 and TRBJ1-5, the full variable domain reads EPEVTQTPSHQVTQMGQEVILRCVPISNHLYFYWYRQILGQKVEFLVSFYNNEISEKSEIFDDQFSVERPDGSNFTLKIRSTKLEDSAMYFCASRQGLANQPQHFGDGTRLSIL.

This clone was recorded only once. V and J are TRBV7-9 and TRBJ2-3; 11 bases align to TRBD2. Germline lookup yields CDR1 SEHNR and CDR2 FQNEAQ (reference sequence). Trimming took 5 bases from V and 4 from J; bases not matched to a gene: 14. The CDR3 length is 18 residues. The CDR3 sequence: CASSQNKVAGGPADTQYF. CDR3 DNA sequence: TGTGCCAGCAGCCAAAACAAGGTAGCGGGAGGGCCCGCAGATACGCAGTATTTT.

CDR3 nucleotide sequence: TGCAGCGTTGAAGATGAAGAACGGCCAGTCGGGGAGCAGTACTTC. This gives the protein CSVEDEERPVGEQYF. The chain links TRBV29-1 to TRBJ2-7; D gene uncertain. The CDR3 is made up of 15 amino acids. Germline assignment: CDR1 SQVTM and CDR2 ANQGSEA. V was pared by 0 bases and J by 7 bases, with 19 bases between.